The entry below describes one TCR beta chain. Profiled with immunoSEQ multiplex PCR; TCRdb holds only in-frame clones, not every one. Here the sample spans some 48,000 clones, more than 85% being singletons. This sample is part of a study of blood T cell repertoires in COVID-19. About the research overall: T cells, B-cell-depleted T cells, or PBMCs provided the cDNA or gDNA that served as material.

With V trimmed by 3 bases and J by 7 bases, 14 bases remained unmatched. The CDR3 has 18 residues. The germline V gene has CDR1 SGHTA and CDR2 FQGNSA. This clonotype was sampled from a man aged 55 to 70 with COVID-19, enrolled during active disease. The V gene is TRBV7-2, the J gene TRBJ2-2; 10 positions match TRBD2. The source material was peripheral blood. The CDR3 is CASSLARGSGGLFGELFF. CDR3 DNA sequence: TGTGCCAGCAGCTTGGCCCGAGGTAGCGGGGGGTTGTTCGGGGAGCTGTTTTTT.